Following are 8 T cell receptor beta chains from one sample sequenced in a study of blood T cell repertoires in COVID-19. The protocol was immunoSEQ multiplex PCR, while the TCRdb copy is restricted to in-frame clones and leaves out a portion. The sample carries 100,000 to 150,000 clones, 81% recorded once. Sample: peripheral blood. These receptors came from a woman aged 55-69 years with active or convalescent COVID-19.

The chain couples TRBV7-2 to TRBJ2-2; weak D call: TRBD1 (5 bases). CDR1 and CDR2 from the germline V gene are SGHTA and FQGNSA. There are 15 residues in the CDR3. Deletions cut 4 bases from V and 4 bases from J, with 13 bases between. CDR3 amino acids: CASSSRQIPTGELFF. In DNA, the CDR3 is TGTGCCAGCAGCTCTCGACAGATCCCCACCGGGGAGCTGTTTTTT.

V is TRBV7-2 and J is TRBJ2-5; 11 bases align to TRBD2. Germline loops: CDR1 SGHTA, CDR2 FQGNSA. The trim removed 1 base at V and 1 base at J, leaving 2 bases unmatched. The CDR3 has 16 residues. In DNA, the CDR3 is TGTGCCAGCAGCTTAGTCGGGACTAGCGGCCAAGAGACCCAGTACTTC. This codes for CASSLVGTSGQETQYF.

The V gene is TRBV27, the J gene TRBJ1-1; D possibly corresponds to TRBD1 (5 bases). Germline loops: CDR1 MNHEY, CDR2 SMNVEV (reference sequence). Trimming took off 3 bases at V and 4 bases at J, with 15 bases between the two ends. CDR3 length equals 15 residues. The CDR3 loop is CASSFTGTGGTEAFF. Here the CDR3 DNA reads TGTGCCAGCAGTTTCACGGGGACCGGGGGCACTGAAGCTTTCTTT.

In regard to this clone: The sample holds other DNA sequences that translate to the same CDR3. The chain joins TRBV18 to TRBJ2-4; 7 bases are a match to TRBD1. This CDR3 is built from 14 residues. V was pared by 3 bases and J by 6 bases, with 5 bases of the junction left unmatched. CDR1 and CDR2 (germline): KGHSH, LQKENI. The CDR3 is CASSPETGLNIQYF. The DNA of the CDR3 is TGTGCCAGCTCACCCGAGACAGGGTTAAACATTCAGTACTTC.

This chain uses TRBV27 with TRBJ2-3; the D gene is possibly TRBD2 (6 bases). The length of the CDR3 is 16 residues. The germline V gene has CDR1 MNHEY and CDR2 SMNVEV (reference sequence). Between the trimmed V and J ends, which lost 5 bases and 1 base, there was a span of 16 bases. The CDR3 loop is CASSLDAAGRTDTQYF. The CDR3 bases are TGTGCCAGCAGTCTCGACGCAGCGGGCCGCACAGATACGCAGTATTTT.

This sequence joins TRBV29-1 and TRBJ2-7; the D is unclear. The CDR3 totals 12 residues. The germline CDR1 and CDR2 sequences are SQVTM and ANQGSEA. V shed 4 bases and J shed 6 bases, with 13 bases lying between them. CDR3 nucleotide sequence: TGCAGCGTTGGCGAGACTTTTGGCGAGCAGTACTTC. Encoded protein: CSVGETFGEQYF.

This clone turned up a few times. The chain links TRBV30 to TRBJ2-2, with 11 bases that match TRBD2. V lost 0 bases, J lost 8 bases, and 2 bases stayed unmatched. The V gene's germline CDR1 is GTSNPN and CDR2 SVGIG (reference sequence). CDR3 size: 14 residues. Here the CDR3 reads CAWSVLAGGGELFF. The CDR3 bases are TGTGCCTGGAGTGTATTAGCGGGAGGGGGGGAGCTGTTTTTT.

This clone was observed a handful of times. This chain joins TRBV7-9 and TRBJ1-2; 8 positions match TRBD1. CDR1 is SEHNR, CDR2 FQNEAQ, per germline (reference sequence). This CDR3 is 16 amino acids long. The ends lost 5 bases at V and 8 bases at J; junction bases unmatched: 16. The CDR3 spells CASSRGQGDLVWGYTF. For the CDR3, the DNA is TGTGCCAGCAGCCGTGGACAGGGAGATTTAGTCTGGGGCTACACCTTC. Combining the CDR3 with reference TRBV7-9 and TRBJ1-2 gives the whole variable domain DTGVSQNPRHKITKRGQNVTFRCDPISEHNRLYWYRQTLGQGPEFLTYFQNEAQLEKSRLLSDRFSAERPKGSFSTLEIQRTEQGDSAMYLCASSRGQGDLVWGYTFGSGTRLTVV.